This passage covers 2 T cell receptor beta chains from one sample sequenced in a study of neurological immune-mediated disorders. TCRdb re-called the 5' RACE reads through MiXCR, storing one row per CDR3 protein. Of nearly 30,000 distinct CDR3 sequences detected, about a sixth appear once; the ten largest clones hold 4.5% to 5%. Time point specified: technical triplicate 3. Sequencing was performed on CD4+ T cells from blood. The receptors derive from a female donor with HTLV-1-associated myelopathy (HAM/TSP).

Ten or more counts support this clonotype. The rearrangement joins TRBV3-1 to TRBJ2-5; no reliable D call. Trimming left V 0 bases short and J 3 bases short, with 8 bases between. The CDR3 totals 14 residues. Germline CDR1 and CDR2: LGHDT and YNNKEL (reference sequence). The CDR3 region is CASSQEVAKETQYF. CDR3 DNA sequence: TGTGCCAGCAGCCAAGAGGTGGCCAAAGAGACCCAGTACTTC.

This clonotype came up many times. The chain links TRBV7-6 to TRBJ2-5; 8 positions agree with TRBD2. The CDR3 sequence is 14 residues long. The V gene's germline CDR1 is SGHVS and CDR2 FNYEAQ. With V trimmed by 6 bases and J by 5 bases, 8 bases remained unmatched. CDR3 residues: CASSLPGGRETQYF. The CDR3 nucleotides read TGTGCCAGCAGTTTGCCGGGGGGGCGGGAGACCCAGTACTTC.